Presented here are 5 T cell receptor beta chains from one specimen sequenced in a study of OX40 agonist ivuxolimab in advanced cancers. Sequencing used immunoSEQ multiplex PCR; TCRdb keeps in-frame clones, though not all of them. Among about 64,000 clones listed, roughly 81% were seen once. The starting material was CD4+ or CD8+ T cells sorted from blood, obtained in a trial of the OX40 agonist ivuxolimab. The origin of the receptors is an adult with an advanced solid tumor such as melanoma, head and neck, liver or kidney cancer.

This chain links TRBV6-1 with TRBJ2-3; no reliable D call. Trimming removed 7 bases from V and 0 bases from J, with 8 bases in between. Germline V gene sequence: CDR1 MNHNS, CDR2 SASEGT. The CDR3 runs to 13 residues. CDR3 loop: CASKRASTDTQYF. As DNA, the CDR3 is TGTGCCAGCAAACGGGCCAGCACAGATACGCAGTATTTT.

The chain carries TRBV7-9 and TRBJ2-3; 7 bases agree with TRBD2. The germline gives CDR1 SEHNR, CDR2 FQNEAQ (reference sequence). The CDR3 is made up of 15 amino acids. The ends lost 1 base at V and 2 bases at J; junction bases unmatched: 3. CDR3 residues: CASSLVAGATDTQYF. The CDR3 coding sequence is TGTGCCAGCAGCTTAGTTGCGGGAGCCACAGATACGCAGTATTTT.

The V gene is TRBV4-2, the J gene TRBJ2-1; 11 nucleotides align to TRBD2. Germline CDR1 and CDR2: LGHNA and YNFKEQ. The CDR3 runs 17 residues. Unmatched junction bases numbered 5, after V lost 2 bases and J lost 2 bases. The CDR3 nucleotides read TGTGCCAGCAGCCAACGGGGACTAGCGGAGACCTACAATGAGCAGTTCTTC. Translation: CASSQRGLAETYNEQFF.

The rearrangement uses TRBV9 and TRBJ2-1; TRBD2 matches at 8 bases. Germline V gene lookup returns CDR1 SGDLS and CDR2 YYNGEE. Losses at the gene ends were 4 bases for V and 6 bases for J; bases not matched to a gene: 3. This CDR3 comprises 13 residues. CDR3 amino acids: CASSPAGGNEQFF. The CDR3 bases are TGTGCCAGCAGCCCCGCGGGGGGCAATGAGCAGTTCTTC.

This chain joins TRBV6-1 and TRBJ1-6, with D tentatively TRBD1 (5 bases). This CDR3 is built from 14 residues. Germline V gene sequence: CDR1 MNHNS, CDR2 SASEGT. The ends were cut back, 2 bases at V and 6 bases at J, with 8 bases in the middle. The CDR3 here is CASSERGVNSPLHF. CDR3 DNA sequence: TGTGCCAGCAGTGAAAGAGGGGTTAATTCACCCCTCCACTTT.